Presented here are 25 T cell receptor beta chains from one specimen sequenced in a study of T cell clones after liver transplantation. Clones were sequenced by immunoSEQ multiplex PCR, and TCRdb holds only the in-frame ones, with some missing. Of about 120,000 clones listed, about nine tenths are singletons. This sample comprised CD4+ T cells from blood, obtained 12 months after liver transplant. The receptors here all came from a human patient who received a liver transplant. Some T cells may have come from the graft donor.

In this sample, this clone turned up once. The chain recombines TRBV4-3 with TRBJ2-3; TRBD2 matches at 7 bases. V lost 0 bases, J lost 7 bases, and 13 bases stayed unmatched. Germline V gene sequence: CDR1 LGHNA, CDR2 YSLEER. The CDR3 runs to 17 residues. DNA of the CDR3: TGCGCCAGCAGCCAAGATCGGGTAGCGGGCCCCTTTTATACGCAGTATTTT. This gives the protein CASSQDRVAGPFYTQYF.

This clone was detected only once. The chain combines TRBV5-5 with TRBJ2-2; D not certain. The CDR3 runs to 13 residues. The germline CDR1 and CDR2 sequences are SGHKS and YYEKEE (reference sequence). Between the trimmed V and J ends, which lost 0 bases and 5 bases, there was a span of 5 bases. The CDR3 is CASSLGETGELFF. CDR3 coding DNA: TGTGCCAGCAGCTTGGGCGAGACCGGGGAGCTGTTTTTT.

The rearrangement uses TRBV5-1 and TRBJ2-7, with D perhaps assigned TRBD1 or TRBD2 (5 bases each). This CDR3 region has 14 residues. V lost 3 bases to trimming and J lost 0 bases, with 10 bases between them. Germline V gene sequence: CDR1 SGHRS, CDR2 YFSETQ. The DNA for the CDR3 is TGCGCCAGCAGCTGGGACGGGAACTCCTACGAGCAGTACTTC. This sequence encodes CASSWDGNSYEQYF.

This sequence joins TRBV14 and TRBJ2-2; the D gene is possibly TRBD2 (5 bases). The CDR3 runs 15 residues. Trimming pared 5 bases from V and 1 base from J, leaving 11 bases between. The germline gives CDR1 SGHDN, CDR2 FVKESK. The CDR3 DNA is TGTGCCAGCAGCGCGGACTGGATGAACACCGGGGAGCTGTTTTTT. This encodes CASSADWMNTGELFF.

V is TRBV27 and J is TRBJ2-7; 7 bases agree with TRBD2. The CDR3 has 14 amino acids. The J segment lost 3 bases and the V segment lost 2 bases, leaving 4 bases of the junction unmatched. From germline, CDR1 is MNHEY and CDR2 SMNVEV (reference sequence). The CDR3: CASSLAGASYEQYF. In DNA, the CDR3 is TGTGCCAGCAGTTTAGCGGGAGCTAGCTACGAGCAGTACTTC.

V is TRBV5-1 and J is TRBJ1-2, with D tentatively TRBD1 (5 bases). Trimming shortened V by 0 bases and J by 4 bases, and 10 bases separated the two germline ends. CDR1 SGHRS and CDR2 YFSETQ come from the germline V gene. This CDR3 is built from 14 residues. CDR3 amino acids: CASSLGGRVYGYTF. DNA of the CDR3: TGCGCCAGCAGCTTGGGGGGACGGGTCTATGGCTACACCTTC.

The chain employs TRBV27 and TRBJ1-4; 8 positions match TRBD1. Trimming removed 2 bases from V and 4 bases from J; junction bases left unmatched: 3. Germline V lookup: CDR1 MNHEY, CDR2 SMNVEV (reference sequence). The CDR3 is made up of 15 amino acids. The CDR3: CASSLQGAVNEKLFF. CDR3 DNA sequence: TGTGCCAGCAGTTTACAGGGGGCCGTTAATGAAAAACTGTTTTTT.

The chain combines TRBV11-2 with TRBJ2-3; D is unresolved. The CDR3 length is 14 residues. Germline V CDR1 and CDR2: SGHAT, FQNNGV. V gave up 3 bases and J gave up 5 bases, with 12 bases separating them. CDR3 residues: CASSFRDLGDTQYF. CDR3 DNA: TGTGCCAGCAGCTTTAGGGATTTGGGAGATACGCAGTATTTT.

This chain links TRBV2 with TRBJ2-7; D uncertain. This CDR3 spans 13 amino acids. The germline V and J ends were trimmed by 6 bases and 3 bases, with 12 bases remaining between them. In germline, CDR1 is SNHLY, CDR2 FYNNEI. The DNA of the CDR3 is TGTGCCAGCAGCGGTGACCAAGTCTACGAGCAGTACTTC. It is translated as CASSGDQVYEQYF.

The chain uses TRBV21-1 and TRBJ2-7; TRBD2 is taken as the D call from the table, unchecked against the DNA. TRBV21-1 is recorded as a pseudogene. This CDR3 is built from 14 residues. The DNA of the CDR3 is TGTGCCAGCAGCAAAAAGCCCGGAGGGTGGGAGCAGTACTTC. Translated: CASSKKPGGWEQYF.

The V call is TRBV7-7, the J call TRBJ2-5; 7 bases align to TRBD2. This CDR3 has 15 amino acids. The V and J ends lost 5 bases and 5 bases, in that order; junction bases with no gene match: 11. CDR1 and CDR2 from the germline V gene are SSHAT and FNYEAQ (reference sequence). The CDR3 sequence is CASSPGGRAMETQYF. CDR3 in DNA: TGTGCCAGCAGCCCCGGGGGGAGGGCCATGGAGACCCAGTACTTC.

The V call is TRBV18, the J call TRBJ2-3, with D maybe TRBD2 (6 bases). The V and J ends lost 1 base and 5 bases respectively, with 16 bases between them. This CDR3 is 16 amino acids long. The germline V gene has CDR1 KGHSH and CDR2 LQKENI. The CDR3, as DNA: TGTGCCAGCTCACCACTGAGCGGGTTAACCATAGATACGCAGTATTTT. Translating gives CASSPLSGLTIDTQYF.

This chain links TRBV27 with TRBJ2-2, with 10 bases identical to TRBD1. Germline CDR1 reads MNHEY; CDR2 reads SMNVEV (reference sequence). The CDR3 contains 15 residues. Losses at the gene ends were 6 bases for V and 4 bases for J; bases not matched to a gene: 5. The CDR3 spells CASRPGTGVTGELFF. In nucleotides, the CDR3 is TGTGCCAGCAGACCGGGGACAGGGGTCACCGGGGAGCTGTTTTTT.

The V gene is TRBV19, the J gene TRBJ1-1; D call uncertain. Trimming stripped 4 bases from V and 0 bases from J, with 15 bases between. Germline V gene lookup returns CDR1 LNHDA and CDR2 SQIVND (reference sequence). CDR3 length: 16 residues. CDR3 protein: CASSNSVTRMNTEAFF. The CDR3 DNA is TGTGCCAGTAGTAACAGCGTAACGCGGATGAACACTGAAGCTTTCTTT.

To note about this clone: One junction end does not reproduce the germline sequence, and a read error may be involved. The chain has TRBV4-3 and TRBJ2-2; D gene ambiguous. The germline CDR1 and CDR2 sequences are LGHNA and YSLEER. The CDR3 spans 14 residues. The chain's CDR3 is CASRQESSTGELFF. The CDR3 DNA is TGCGCCAGCAGACAAGAATCAAGCACCGGGGAGCTGTTTTTT.

CDR3 in DNA: TGTGCCAGCAGTTACTCGGGACTAGCCGCGGATGAGCAGTTCTTC. Its translation: CASSYSGLAADEQFF. This chain connects TRBV6-5 to TRBJ2-1, with TRBD2 matching 9 bases. This CDR3 comprises 15 residues. V dropped 0 bases and J dropped 8; count of bases not matched to a gene: 5. Germline V gene sequence: CDR1 MNHEY, CDR2 SVGAGI.

This clone was seen more than once but under ten times. The rearrangement joins TRBV5-5 to TRBJ1-5; D possibly corresponds to TRBD1 (6 bases). Trimming stripped 0 bases from V and 0 bases from J, with 16 bases between. The CDR3 has 18 residues. Germline lookup yields CDR1 SGHKS and CDR2 YYEKEE (reference sequence). DNA of the CDR3: TGTGCCAGCAGCTTGGCCGCGGCAGGGGAAGGTAGCAATCAGCCCCAGCATTTT. Protein: CASSLAAAGEGSNQPQHF.

The chain recombines TRBV28 with TRBJ1-4, with a weak D call TRBD1 (5 bases). The CDR3 has 15 amino acids. Germline CDR1 is MDHEN and CDR2 is SYDVKM. V was pared by 7 bases and J by 7 bases, with 19 bases between. CDR3 residues: CASTNLGGTSEKLFF. The CDR3 DNA reads TGTGCCAGCACCAATCTCGGGGGGACGAGTGAAAAACTGTTTTTT.

This clone came up once. This chain connects TRBV4-2 to TRBJ2-3, with TRBD2 identical over 10 bases. Trimming at V came to 0 bases and at J to 1 base, leaving 10 bases not matched to a gene. The germline gives CDR1 LGHNA, CDR2 YNFKEQ. There are 19 residues in the CDR3. The CDR3 loop is CASSQDPSGSFGGTDTQYF. The CDR3, as DNA: TGTGCCAGCAGCCAAGACCCTAGCGGGAGCTTCGGGGGCACAGATACGCAGTATTTT.

This chain connects TRBV7-8 to TRBJ2-1; D not resolved. V gave up 5 bases and J gave up 12 bases, with 11 bases separating them. The germline V gene encodes CDR1 SGHVS and CDR2 FQNEAQ. The CDR3 has 11 amino acids. The CDR3, as DNA: TGTGCCAGCAGCCAGCTCCAGAGGCAGTTCTTC. Protein product: CASSQLQRQFF.

The chain employs TRBV19 and TRBJ1-3; a possible D gene is TRBD1 (6 bases). CDR3 length: 15 amino acids. Trimming removed 10 bases from V and 0 bases from J, with 16 bases in between. CDR1 is LNHDA and CDR2 is SQIVND in the germline V gene (reference sequence). The CDR3 region is CATGARGASGNTIYF. The CDR3 DNA reads as TGTGCCACCGGGGCCCGGGGGGCCTCTGGAAACACCATATATTTT.

The chain couples TRBV19 to TRBJ1-5; possibly TRBD1 for D (5 bases). This CDR3 comprises 12 residues. In germline, CDR1 is LNHDA, CDR2 SQIVND (reference sequence). Trimming left V 8 bases short and J 6 bases short, with 11 bases between. CDR3 residues: CASWDFSQPQHF. For the CDR3, the DNA is TGTGCCAGTTGGGACTTCAGTCAGCCCCAGCATTTT.

The chain joins TRBV7-2 to TRBJ2-1; 8 bases align to TRBD2. The germline V gene has CDR1 SGHTA and CDR2 FQGNSA. This CDR3 comprises 17 residues. V trimming: 5 bases; J trimming: 0 bases; junction bases outside the gene matches: 9. CDR3 sequence (DNA): TGTGCCAGCAGCCCCCTCGGAGCGGGGGACTCCTACAATGAGCAGTTCTTC. Protein product: CASSPLGAGDSYNEQFF.

The chain carries TRBV5-1 and TRBJ2-2, with TRBD1 identical over 8 bases. The CDR3 is made up of 13 amino acids. The germline gives CDR1 SGHRS, CDR2 YFSETQ. V shed 5 bases and J 6 bases; nucleotides not matched to a gene: 3. In DNA form, the CDR3 reads TGCGCCAGCAGGGACAGGGACGCCGGGGAGCTGTTTTTT. Translation gives CASRDRDAGELFF.

The V gene is TRBV28, the J gene TRBJ2-7; no firm D call. The CDR3 runs to 14 residues. V was shortened by 6 bases and J by 0 bases, with 12 bases between the two germline ends. Germline CDR1 is MDHEN and CDR2 is SYDVKM. CDR3 region: CASSLSFSSYEQYF. The DNA for the CDR3 is TGTGCCAGCAGCTTAAGCTTCAGCTCCTACGAGCAGTACTTC.